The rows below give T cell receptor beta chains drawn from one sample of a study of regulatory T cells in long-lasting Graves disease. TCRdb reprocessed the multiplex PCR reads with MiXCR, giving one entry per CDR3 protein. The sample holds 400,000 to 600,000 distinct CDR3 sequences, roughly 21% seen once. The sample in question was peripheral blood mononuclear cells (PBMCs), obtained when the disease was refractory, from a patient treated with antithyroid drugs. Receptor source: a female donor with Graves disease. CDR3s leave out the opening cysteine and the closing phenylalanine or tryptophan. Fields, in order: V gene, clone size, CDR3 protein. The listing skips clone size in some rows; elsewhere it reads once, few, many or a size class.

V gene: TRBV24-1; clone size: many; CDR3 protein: ATSPAANTGELF
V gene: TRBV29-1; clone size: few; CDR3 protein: SVDGDRGLGYT
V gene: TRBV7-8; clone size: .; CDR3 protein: ASSLAGTSGSKTQY
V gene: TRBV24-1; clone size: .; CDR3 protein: ATSDPGTSGRAEQF
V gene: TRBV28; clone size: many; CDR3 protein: ASSLIQGHTEAF
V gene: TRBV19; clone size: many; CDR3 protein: ASSIRGTVQETQY
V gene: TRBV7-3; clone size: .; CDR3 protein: ASRTTTSGLITGELF
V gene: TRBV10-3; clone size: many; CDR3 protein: AIRTGLAGMQETQY
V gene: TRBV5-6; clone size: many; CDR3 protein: ASSWDRGLHEQY
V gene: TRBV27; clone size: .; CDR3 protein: ASSLSPVNEQY
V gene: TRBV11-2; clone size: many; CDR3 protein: ASRKDRGDYGYT
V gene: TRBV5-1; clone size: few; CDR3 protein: ASSAGLTQETQY
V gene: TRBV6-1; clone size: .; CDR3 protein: ASSPGPGGREPLH
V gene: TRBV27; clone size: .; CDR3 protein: ASSPRQGGSYNSPLH
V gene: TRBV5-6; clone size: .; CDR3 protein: ASSLRPPEGYT
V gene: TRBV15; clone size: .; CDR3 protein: ATSRDRDTSYEQY
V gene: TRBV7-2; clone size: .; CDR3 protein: ASSLVIQDEQF
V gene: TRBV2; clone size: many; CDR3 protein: ASGTGVRETQY
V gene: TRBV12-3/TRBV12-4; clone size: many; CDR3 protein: ASSFDRANSPLH
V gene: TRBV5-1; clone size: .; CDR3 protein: ASSFEVAGPYEQY
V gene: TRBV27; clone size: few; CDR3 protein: ASSPWTAKQGTQY
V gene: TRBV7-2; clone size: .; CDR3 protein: ASSLADRGRVEQY
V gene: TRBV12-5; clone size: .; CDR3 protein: ASGLDPGREVDQPQH
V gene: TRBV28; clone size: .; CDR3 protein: ASSSRGTPRWGTDTQY
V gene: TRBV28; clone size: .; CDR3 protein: ASSLKRNVGQY
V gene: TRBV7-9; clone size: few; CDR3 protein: ASSDIAGDTSGANVLT
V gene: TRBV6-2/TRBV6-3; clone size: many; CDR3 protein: ASSYQTGPYEQY
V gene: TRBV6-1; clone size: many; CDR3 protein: ASTQRTSSAETQY
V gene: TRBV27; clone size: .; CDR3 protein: ASPRGGPEKLF
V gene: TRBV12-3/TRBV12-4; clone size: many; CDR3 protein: ASRFPGQGHGYT
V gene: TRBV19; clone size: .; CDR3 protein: ASSHSGGGDGYT
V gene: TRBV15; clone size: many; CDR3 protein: ATSRDIDSNQPQH
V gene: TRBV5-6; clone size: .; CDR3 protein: ASSLDGTTLRSYT
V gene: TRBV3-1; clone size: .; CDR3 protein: TSSQVYGTEAF
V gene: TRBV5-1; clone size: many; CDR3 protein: ASSITPGGYEQY
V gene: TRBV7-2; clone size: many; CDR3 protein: ASSPETEQETQY
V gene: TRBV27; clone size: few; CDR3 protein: ASSLHGTVSGANVLT
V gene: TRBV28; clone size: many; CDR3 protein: ASSSGRAYEQY
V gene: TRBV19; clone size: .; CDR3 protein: ASSSSGTANNEQF